This TCR beta chain was sequenced for a study of T cell responses to AZD1222 COVID-19 vaccine. Study-level points and caveats: None of the repertoires were sampled until the peak T cell response had passed. Vaccine-associated CD4 TCRs ranged over spike, dominating at 160-218 and 743-854. It should be noted that donors were predominantly white British and more often female, and clonal diversity was possibly underestimated. Among AZD1222 vaccinees, only 5 to 7 were seropositive at baseline.

To note about this clone: Its target is not known.

Clones were sequenced by immunoSEQ multiplex PCR, and TCRdb holds only the in-frame ones, with some missing. The sample carries about 130,000 clones, 80% to 90% recorded once. CDR1 and CDR2 (germline): MNHEY, SVGEGT. This CDR3 is 13 amino acids long. J was trimmed by 4 bases and V by 6 bases; bases with no gene match: 4. This sequence originates from an adult in good health. The chain joins TRBV6-2 or TRBV6-3 to TRBJ1-2, with TRBD1 matching 8 bases. Here the sequenced sample was peripheral blood, taken on day 0 of AZD1222 vaccination. The CDR3 here is CASSSGGAYGYTF. DNA for the CDR3: TGTGCCAGCAGCTCAGGGGGCGCCTATGGCTACACCTTC.